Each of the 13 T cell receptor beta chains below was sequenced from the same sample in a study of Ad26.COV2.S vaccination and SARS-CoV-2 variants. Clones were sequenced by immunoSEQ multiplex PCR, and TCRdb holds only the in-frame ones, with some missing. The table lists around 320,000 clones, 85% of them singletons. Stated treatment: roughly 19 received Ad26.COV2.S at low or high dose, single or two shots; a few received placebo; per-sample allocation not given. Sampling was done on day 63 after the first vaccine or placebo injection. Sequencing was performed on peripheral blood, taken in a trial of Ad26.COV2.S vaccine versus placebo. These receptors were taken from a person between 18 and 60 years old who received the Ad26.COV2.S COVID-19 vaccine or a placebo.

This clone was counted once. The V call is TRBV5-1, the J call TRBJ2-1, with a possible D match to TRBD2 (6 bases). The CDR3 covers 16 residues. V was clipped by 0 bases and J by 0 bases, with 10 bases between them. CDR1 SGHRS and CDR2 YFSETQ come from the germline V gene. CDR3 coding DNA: TGCGCCAGCAGCTTGGGTGACGGGAGCTCCTACAATGAGCAGTTCTTC. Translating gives CASSLGDGSSYNEQFF.

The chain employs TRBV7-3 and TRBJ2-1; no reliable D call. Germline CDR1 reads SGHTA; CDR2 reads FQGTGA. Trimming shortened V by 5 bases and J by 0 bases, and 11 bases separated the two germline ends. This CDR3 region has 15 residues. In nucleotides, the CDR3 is TGTGCCAGCAGCCCTCAGCCTAGCTCCTACAATGAGCAGTTCTTC. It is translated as CASSPQPSSYNEQFF.

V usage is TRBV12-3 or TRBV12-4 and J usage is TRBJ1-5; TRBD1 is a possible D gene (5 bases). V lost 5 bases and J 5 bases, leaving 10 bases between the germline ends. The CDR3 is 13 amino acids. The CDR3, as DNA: TGTGCCAGCAGTCTAGGGACGGATCAGCCCCAGCATTTT. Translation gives CASSLGTDQPQHF.

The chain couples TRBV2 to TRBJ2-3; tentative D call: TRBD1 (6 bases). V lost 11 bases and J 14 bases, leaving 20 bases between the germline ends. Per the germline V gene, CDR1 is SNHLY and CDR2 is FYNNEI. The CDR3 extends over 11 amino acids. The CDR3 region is CAQRRFGGLYF. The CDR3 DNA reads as TGTGCCCAGCGGCGTTTTGGGGGCCTGTATTTT.

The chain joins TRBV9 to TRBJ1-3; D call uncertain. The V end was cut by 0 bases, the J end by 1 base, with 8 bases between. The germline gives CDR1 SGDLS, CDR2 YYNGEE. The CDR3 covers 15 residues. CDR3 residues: CASSVEAGSGNTIYF. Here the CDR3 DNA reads TGTGCCAGCAGCGTAGAAGCAGGATCTGGAAACACCATATATTTT.

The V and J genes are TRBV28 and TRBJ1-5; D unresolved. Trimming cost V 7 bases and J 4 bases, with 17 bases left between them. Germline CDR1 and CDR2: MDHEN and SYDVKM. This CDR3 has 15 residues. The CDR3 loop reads CASKPGPHGNQPQHF. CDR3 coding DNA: TGTGCCAGCAAACCAGGCCCCCATGGGAATCAGCCCCAGCATTTT.

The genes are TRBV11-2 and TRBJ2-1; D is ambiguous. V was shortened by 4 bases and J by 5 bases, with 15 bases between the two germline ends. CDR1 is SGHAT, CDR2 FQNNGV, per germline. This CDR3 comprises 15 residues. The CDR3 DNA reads TGTGCCAGCAGCTACTCCGGGTCCATTCACAATGAGCAGTTCTTC. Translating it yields CASSYSGSIHNEQFF.

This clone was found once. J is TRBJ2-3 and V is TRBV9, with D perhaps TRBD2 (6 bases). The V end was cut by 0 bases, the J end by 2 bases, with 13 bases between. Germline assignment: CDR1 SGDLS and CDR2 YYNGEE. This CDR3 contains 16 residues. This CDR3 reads CASSVGGSGYTDTQYF. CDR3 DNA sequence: TGTGCCAGCAGCGTAGGTGGTAGCGGTTACACAGATACGCAGTATTTT.

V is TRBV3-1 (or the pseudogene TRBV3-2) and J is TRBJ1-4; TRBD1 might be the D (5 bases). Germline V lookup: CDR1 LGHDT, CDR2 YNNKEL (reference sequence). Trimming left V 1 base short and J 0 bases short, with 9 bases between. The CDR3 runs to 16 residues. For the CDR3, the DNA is TGTGCCAGCAGCCAAGGACAGATCGCAACTAATGAAAAACTGTTTTTT. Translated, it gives CASSQGQIATNEKLFF.

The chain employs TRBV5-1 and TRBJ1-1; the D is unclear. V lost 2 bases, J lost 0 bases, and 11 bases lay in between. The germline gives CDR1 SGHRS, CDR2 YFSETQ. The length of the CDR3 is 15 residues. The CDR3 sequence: CASSFLAGLNTEAFF. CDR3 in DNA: TGCGCCAGCAGCTTTCTTGCGGGTTTGAACACTGAAGCTTTCTTT.

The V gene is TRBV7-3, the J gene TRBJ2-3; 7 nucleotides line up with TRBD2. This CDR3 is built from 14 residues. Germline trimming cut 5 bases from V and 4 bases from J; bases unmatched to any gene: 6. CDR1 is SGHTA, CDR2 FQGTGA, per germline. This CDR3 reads CASSPSGGSDTQYF. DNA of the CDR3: TGTGCCAGCAGCCCATCCGGGGGGTCAGATACGCAGTATTTT.

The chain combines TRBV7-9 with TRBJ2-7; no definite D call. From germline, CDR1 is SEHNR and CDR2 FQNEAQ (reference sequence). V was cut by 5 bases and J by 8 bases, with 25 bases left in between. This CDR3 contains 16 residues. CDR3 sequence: CASSPLDGDLTSQQYF. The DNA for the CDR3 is TGTGCCAGCAGCCCCCTGGATGGTGATTTAACCTCTCAGCAGTACTTC.

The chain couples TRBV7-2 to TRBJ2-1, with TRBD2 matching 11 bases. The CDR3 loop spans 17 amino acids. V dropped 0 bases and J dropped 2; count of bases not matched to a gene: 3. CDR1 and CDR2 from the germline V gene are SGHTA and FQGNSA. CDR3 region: CASSLAGSGGAYNEQFF. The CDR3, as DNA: TGTGCCAGCAGCTTAGCGGGTAGCGGGGGGGCCTACAATGAGCAGTTCTTC. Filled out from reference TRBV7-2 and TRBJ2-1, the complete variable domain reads GAGVSQSPSNKVTEKGKDVELRCDPISGHTALYWYRQSLGQGLEFLIYFQGNSAPDKSGLPSDRFSAERTGGSVSTLTIQRTQQEDSAVYLCASSLAGSGGAYNEQFFGPGTRLTVL.